A selection of T cell receptor beta chains follows, all from one sample in a study of T-cell reconstitution after alpha-beta-depleted transplantation in children. TCRdb re-derived calls from the PCR reads in MiXCR, one entry per CDR3 protein. The sample holds about 300,000 distinct CDR3 sequences; about 7.3% are singletons and the top ten take approximately 8.6%. The sequenced sample was peripheral blood, obtained 360 days after TCRalphabeta/CD19-depleted stem cell transplant. The origin of the receptors is a female patient aged 2 to 10 who had a stem cell transplant for Fanconi anemia, so the T cells may come from the graft donor. Each CDR3 is given with its conserved first and last residue. Each record gives: J gene, clone size, D gene, V gene, CDR3 protein, CDR3 DNA. D genes are given only for firm matches. Clone size is not always given. Where it is, it says once, few, many or a class for expanded clones.

TRBJ1-1 many . TRBV20-1 CSASRQAYTEAFF TGCAGTGCTAGTAGGCAGGCCTATACGGAAGCTTTCTTT
TRBJ1-1 many . TRBV5-6 CASSTTGWGEAFF TGTGCCAGCAGCACGACAGGATGGGGTGAAGCTTTCTTT
TRBJ2-4 few . TRBV6-5 CASSYQLSGVPRAGNIQYF TGTGCCAGCAGTTACCAACTTAGCGGCGTTCCGAGAGCAGGCAACATTCAGTACTTC
TRBJ2-7 many TRBD1 TRBV4-2 CASSGRDRAWSYEQYF TGTGCCAGCAGCGGCCGGGACAGGGCTTGGTCCTACGAGCAGTACTTC
TRBJ1-2 few TRBD1 TRBV20-1 CSARGGQGVNYGYTF TGCAGTGCTAGAGGCGGCCAGGGGGTGAACTATGGCTACACCTTC
TRBJ1-2 . . TRBV11-2 CASSTSGGYTF TGTGCCAGCAGCACAAGTGGCGGCTACACCTTC
TRBJ1-1 few . TRBV5-1 CASSFDPKMNTEAFF TGCGCCAGCAGCTTCGACCCAAAAATGAACACTGAAGCTTTCTTT
TRBJ1-6 few TRBD1 TRBV5-1 CASSLGQPESPLHF TGCGCCAGCAGCCTGGGACAGCCCGAGTCACCCCTCCACTTT
TRBJ1-4 . TRBD1 TRBV5-1 CASSLDPTGKSGNEKLFF TGCGCCAGCAGCTTGGACCCGACAGGGAAGTCGGGAAATGAAAAACTGTTTTTT
TRBJ2-2 many . TRBV5-1 CASSFPGVNTGELFF TGCGCCAGCAGCTTCCCAGGGGTCAACACCGGGGAGCTGTTTTTT
TRBJ2-7 many TRBD1 TRBV6-2/TRBV6-3 CASSYSIPGTGGKAYYEQYF TGTGCCAGCAGTTACTCCATTCCCGGGACAGGGGGAAAGGCCTACTACGAGCAGTACTTC
TRBJ2-3 few TRBD2 TRBV6-2/TRBV6-3 CASSHLASGGADSTDTQYF TGTGCCAGCAGTCATCTCGCTAGCGGGGGGGCAGATAGCACAGATACGCAGTATTTT
TRBJ1-1 . . TRBV7-2 CASSLGASHTEAFF TGTGCCAGCAGCTTAGGTGCCAGTCACACTGAAGCTTTCTTT
TRBJ2-3 many . TRBV7-8 CASSKAPGADTQYF TGTGCCAGCAGCAAAGCTCCAGGTGCAGATACGCAGTATTTT
TRBJ1-5 many . TRBV4-2 CASSQVGSQPQHF TGTGCCAGCAGCCAAGTCGGGAGTCAGCCCCAGCATTTT
TRBJ2-7 many . TRBV12-3/TRBV12-4 CASSLAGLREQYF TGTGCCAGCAGTTTGGCAGGGCTCCGCGAGCAGTACTTC
TRBJ1-3 many . TRBV29-1 CSVEEGKFSGNTIYF TGCAGCGTTGAAGAGGGGAAGTTCTCTGGAAACACCATATATTTT
TRBJ1-1 many . TRBV7-9 CASSPRERLNTEAFF TGTGCCAGCAGCCCGAGGGAGAGGCTGAACACTGAAGCTTTCTTT
TRBJ1-1 many . TRBV7-9 CASSFLGDTEAFF TGTGCCAGCAGCTTCCTCGGGGACACTGAAGCTTTCTTT
TRBJ2-7 . . TRBV11-2 CASSPDGDEQYF TGTGCCAGCAGCCCAGACGGAGACGAGCAGTACTTC
TRBJ2-1 many TRBD2 TRBV7-2 CASSPWDSGSYSYNEQFF TGTGCCAGCAGCCCCTGGGATAGCGGGAGCTACTCCTACAATGAGCAGTTCTTC
TRBJ2-5 many . TRBV6-1 CASSERLAEETQYF TGTGCCAGCAGTGAACGGCTAGCTGAAGAGACCCAGTACTTC
TRBJ2-4 few TRBD1 TRBV5-5 CASSFGTGFRNIQYF TGTGCCAGCAGCTTCGGGACAGGGTTCCGAAACATTCAGTACTTC
TRBJ1-1 . . TRBV6-1 CASSRTISGSEAFF TGTGCCAGCAGTCGTACAATCTCGGGGTCGGAAGCTTTCTTT
TRBJ2-7 few . TRBV20-1 CSARGGEGRNTYEQYF TGCAGTGCTAGAGGGGGTGAGGGGCGGAACACCTACGAGCAGTACTTC
TRBJ2-5 . TRBD2 TRBV20-1 CSAGRLAGEETQYF TGCAGTGCTGGGAGACTAGCGGGGGAGGAGACCCAGTACTTC
TRBJ2-1 few TRBD1 TRBV6-1 CASILGQGALPRDEQFF TGTGCCAGCATCCTAGGACAGGGGGCACTACCTAGGGATGAGCAGTTCTTC
TRBJ2-7 . . TRBV23-1 CARLRAPRYEQYF TGCGCCAGGCTGCGGGCTCCACGCTACGAGCAGTACTTC
TRBJ2-1 . TRBD2 TRBV7-3 CASSEIAGGSNEQFF TGTGCCAGCTCCGAAATAGCGGGGGGATCCAATGAGCAGTTCTTC
TRBJ2-2 few . TRBV4-1 CASSHGRATGELFF TGCGCCAGCAGCCACGGACGGGCCACCGGGGAGCTGTTTTTT
TRBJ2-7 few TRBD2 TRBV6-5 CASSYRAGGPYEQYF TGTGCCAGCAGTTACCGGGCGGGAGGGCCCTACGAGCAGTACTTC
TRBJ2-7 many . TRBV5-1 CASSPGGAGVGYEQYF TGCGCCAGCAGCCCAGGGGGCGCGGGAGTTGGTTACGAGCAGTACTTC
TRBJ2-6 . TRBD1 TRBV5-1 CASSVTGSGANVLTF TGCGCCAGCAGCGTGACAGGGTCTGGGGCCAACGTCCTGACTTTC
TRBJ1-1 . . TRBV11-2 CASSLTVVAEAFF TGTGCCAGCAGCTTAACAGTAGTGGCTGAAGCTTTCTTT
TRBJ2-7 . . TRBV5-1 CASSPTGLATSYGQYF TGCGCCAGCAGCCCAACAGGGTTAGCTACGAGTTACGGGCAGTACTTC
TRBJ2-1 many . TRBV28 CASSLTSEQFF TGTGCCAGCAGTTTAACAAGCGAGCAGTTCTTC
TRBJ1-6 . . TRBV20-1 CSADLQPLLNSPLHF TGCAGTGCAGATTTACAGCCGTTATTAAATTCACCCCTCCACTTT
TRBJ2-5 many TRBD2 TRBV20-1 CSACRGGMETQYF TGCAGTGCATGCCGGGGGGGGATGGAGACCCAGTACTTC
TRBJ2-3 few . TRBV2 CASTGNTDTQYF TGTGCCAGCACCGGAAACACAGATACGCAGTATTTT
TRBJ2-7 few TRBD1 TRBV7-8 CASSFLRDREGEQYF TGTGCCAGCAGCTTCCTCCGGGACAGGGAAGGGGAGCAGTACTTC
TRBJ1-1 . . TRBV18 CASSSPVNTEAFF TGTGCCAGCTCAAGTCCCGTGAACACTGAAGCTTTCTTT
TRBJ2-5 many . TRBV7-9 CASSLAGIQETQYF TGTGCCAGCAGCTTAGCCGGGATCCAAGAGACCCAGTACTTC
TRBJ2-4 many . TRBV4-2 CASSYLATNTKNIQYF TGTGCCAGCAGCTATCTAGCCACAAATACCAAAAACATTCAGTACTTC
TRBJ2-2 many TRBD2 TRBV20-1 CSALAVSTGELFF TGCAGTGCACTAGCGGTTTCCACCGGGGAGCTGTTTTTT
TRBJ2-1 many . TRBV7-2 CASSLERALGRQFF TGTGCCAGCAGCTTAGAGCGGGCCCTAGGGCGCCAGTTCTTC
TRBJ1-5 many TRBD1 TRBV7-9 CASSSSRDRGDQPQHF TGTGCCAGCAGCTCGTCGCGGGACAGGGGGGACCAGCCCCAGCATTTT
TRBJ2-2 many . TRBV9 CASSVGSGAGELFF TGTGCCAGCAGCGTAGGATCGGGGGCCGGGGAGCTGTTTTTT